This T cell receptor (beta chain) was obtained from a study of metastatic and nonmetastatic thyroid tumors. Study-level background: Both malignant and benign thyroid patients supplied peripheral blood and tumor or nodule tissue samples, across which the repertoires of these patients were then compared.

The V gene lost 6 bases and the J gene lost 0 bases, with 18 bases spanning the gap. Per the germline V gene, CDR1 is MDHEN and CDR2 is SYDVKM. CDR3 length equals 17 residues. Authors' data handling: Across clinicopathological groups, CDR3 differences served as the basis for building a distant-metastasis classifier for papillary thyroid cancer. With MiXCR, TCRdb called clones anew from the PCR reads. TCRdb, not the authors, supplied the V and J calls. This table has about 35,000 clones, 15% to 20% appearing once. This clone occurred many times. Antigen specificity is unknown. Notes on the study in general: In both blood and tumor samples, TCR beta diversity was reported significantly higher for malignant than benign nodules.

Thyroid surgery took place with no prior treatment in any patient. The clonotype comes from a female donor with papillary thyroid cancer or a benign thyroid nodule (not recorded which). Some clones in this sample may be carry-over from other donors' samples. The genes are TRBV28 and TRBJ2-1; tentatively, D is TRBD2 (5 bases). The sample was blood. The CDR3 DNA reads as TGTGCCAGCAGCCCCTCCGGGCGGGCGAGCTCCTACAATGAGCAGTTCTTC. Its translation is CASSPSGRASSYNEQFF.